This T cell receptor beta chain was obtained from a study of blood T cell repertoires in COVID-19. Study in general: Sites in the United States, Italy and Spain provided acute and convalescent COVID-19 samples.

This CDR3 has 14 amino acids. The ends were cut back, 5 bases at V and 4 bases at J, with 11 bases in the middle. Germline V gene lookup returns CDR1 ENHRY and CDR2 SYGVKD. Sequencing used immunoSEQ multiplex PCR; TCRdb keeps in-frame clones, though not all of them. The sample contains approximately 130,000 clones, over 70% of which appear only once. The chain links TRBV10-3 to TRBJ2-2, with D perhaps matching TRBD2 (5 bases). Source material: peripheral blood. The origin of this receptor is a man at least 80 years old with acute or convalescent COVID-19. CDR3 in DNA: TGTGCCATCAGTCCGGCCGCGGGCACCGGGGAGCTGTTTTTT. Its translation is CAISPAAGTGELFF.